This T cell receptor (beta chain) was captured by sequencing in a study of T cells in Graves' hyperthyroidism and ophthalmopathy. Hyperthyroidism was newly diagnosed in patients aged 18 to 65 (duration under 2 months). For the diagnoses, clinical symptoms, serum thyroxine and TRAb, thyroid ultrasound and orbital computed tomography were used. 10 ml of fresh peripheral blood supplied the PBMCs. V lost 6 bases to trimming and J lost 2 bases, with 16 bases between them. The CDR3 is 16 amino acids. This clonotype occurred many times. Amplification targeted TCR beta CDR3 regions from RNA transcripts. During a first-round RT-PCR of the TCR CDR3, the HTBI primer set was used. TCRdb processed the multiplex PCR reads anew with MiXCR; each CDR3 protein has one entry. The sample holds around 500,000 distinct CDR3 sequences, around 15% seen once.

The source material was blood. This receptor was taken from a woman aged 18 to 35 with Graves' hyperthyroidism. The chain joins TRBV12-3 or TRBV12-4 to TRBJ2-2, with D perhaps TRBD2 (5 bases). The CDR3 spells CASSPTRRLNTGELFF. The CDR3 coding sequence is TGTGCCAGCAGCCCCACGAGGAGACTAAACACCGGGGAGCTGTTTTTT.